Following are 12 T cell receptor beta chains from one sample sequenced in a study of blood T cell repertoires in COVID-19. Generated by immunoSEQ multiplex PCR, the TCRdb table keeps only in-frame clones and is missing some. The sample includes about 190,000 clones, around 86% of them seen just once. Input material: peripheral blood. The receptors were gathered from a man aged 35-49 years with acute or convalescent COVID-19.

The chain has TRBV7-9 and TRBJ2-1, with 8 bases that match TRBD1. From germline, CDR1 is SEHNR and CDR2 FQNEAQ (reference sequence). The CDR3 is 15 residues long. V was pared by 1 base and J by 10 bases, with 9 bases of the junction left unmatched. The CDR3 nucleotides are TGTGCCAGCAGCTTAGGGTGGACAGGGACAGGCGAGCAGTTCTTC. The encoded protein is CASSLGWTGTGEQFF.

The V gene is TRBV7-8, the J gene TRBJ1-5; possibly TRBD1 for D (6 bases). The CDR3 has 20 amino acids. Germline V gene data show CDR1 as SGHVS and CDR2 as FQNEAQ. The V gene lost 5 bases and the J gene lost 4 bases, with 30 bases spanning the gap. The CDR3 nucleotides read TGTGCCAGCAGCAATCCCAGGGAATTAGAGTCAGGGGCAGGAAATCAGCCCCAGCATTTT. Translating gives CASSNPRELESGAGNQPQHF.

The table lists this clone with a count of one. The rearrangement uses TRBV10-3 and TRBJ1-2, with D possibly being TRBD1 (6 bases). Looked up from germline, CDR1 is ENHRY and CDR2 is SYGVKD. This CDR3 has 17 residues. The germline V and J ends were trimmed by 2 bases and 1 base, with 17 bases remaining between them. In nucleotides, the CDR3 is TGTGCCATCAGTGAGGGAATAGGACAGCCTAATAACTATGGCTACACCTTC. Protein product: CAISEGIGQPNNYGYTF.

The chain has TRBV7-2 and TRBJ2-7; D is perhaps TRBD2 (5 bases). This CDR3 is 14 amino acids long. Germline CDR1 and CDR2: SGHTA and FQGNSA. V was cut by 3 bases and J by 2 bases, with 11 bases left in between. This chain's CDR3 is CASSLSGMPYEQYF. In DNA, the CDR3 is TGTGCCAGCAGCTTGTCCGGGATGCCCTACGAGCAGTACTTC.

The chain uses TRBV7-2 and TRBJ1-5; 9 bases map to TRBD1. The CDR3 has 13 residues. The germline V gene encodes CDR1 SGHTA and CDR2 FQGNSA. With 2 bases clipped from V and 16 bases from J, the junction kept 9 bases outside the gene matches. The CDR3 sequence is CASSLTAGTGRHF. The CDR3 DNA sequence: TGTGCCAGCAGCTTAACGGCCGGGACAGGGCGACATTTT.

J is TRBJ1-6 and V is TRBV19; a weak D match, TRBD1 (5 bases). Germline V gene data show CDR1 as LNHDA and CDR2 as SQIVND (reference sequence). V was trimmed by 4 bases and J by 0 bases, leaving 13 bases between them. The CDR3 totals 17 residues. The CDR3 coding sequence is TGTGCCAGTAGTAGACAGATCTTTCGCTCCTATAATTCACCCCTCCACTTT. This codes for CASSRQIFRSYNSPLHF.

As DNA, the CDR3 is TGTGCCTGGAGTACCCCGGACTGGGGTACCTACGAGCAGTACTTC. Protein: CAWSTPDWGTYEQYF. V is TRBV30 and J is TRBJ2-7, with a weak D call TRBD2 (5 bases). CDR3 length: 15 amino acids. The germline V and J ends were trimmed by 2 bases and 2 bases, with 16 bases remaining between them. Germline loops: CDR1 GTSNPN, CDR2 SVGIG (reference sequence). The variable domain in full, with the rest retrieved from reference TRBV30 and TRBJ2-7, is SQTIHQWPATLVQPVGSPLSLECTVEGTSNPNLYWYRQAAGRGLQLLFYSVGIGQISSEVPQNLSASRPQDRQFILSSKKLLLSDSGFYLCAWSTPDWGTYEQYFGPGTRLTVT.

This clone was counted a few times. V gene TRBV5-4 combines with J gene TRBJ1-6; weak D call: TRBD1 (6 bases). This CDR3 contains 14 residues. V shed 4 bases and J shed 9 bases, with 14 bases lying between them. Germline assignment: CDR1 SGHNT and CDR2 YYREEE (reference sequence). The CDR3 sequence is CASSTTGTFSPLHF. CDR3 sequence (DNA): TGTGCCAGCAGCACAACCGGGACATTTTCACCCCTCCACTTT.

J is TRBJ2-3 and V is TRBV15; 7 positions match TRBD1. The CDR3 length is 15 residues. Germline V lookup: CDR1 LNHNV, CDR2 YYDKDF (reference sequence). V dropped 0 bases and J dropped 6; count of bases not matched to a gene: 6. The CDR3 loop reads CATSRDPRGMDTQYF. In nucleotides, the CDR3 is TGTGCCACCAGCAGAGATCCCAGGGGGATGGATACGCAGTATTTT.

This clone was detected once. This chain connects TRBV24-1 to TRBJ2-5, with a possible D match to TRBD2 (6 bases). The V end lost 3 bases, the J end lost 3 bases, and 13 bases lay between the germline ends. CDR3 length equals 15 residues. The V gene's germline CDR1 is KGHDR and CDR2 SFDVKD. The CDR3 reads CATSDPSRGEETQYF. The CDR3 DNA is TGTGCCACCAGTGATCCTTCCCGCGGGGAAGAGACCCAGTACTTC.

J is TRBJ1-5 and V is TRBV2, with 7 bases aligning to TRBD1. The germline gives CDR1 SNHLY, CDR2 FYNNEI. The V gene end was trimmed by 7 bases and the J gene end by 2 bases; junction bases not matched to a gene: 5. This CDR3 region has 14 residues. In DNA form, the CDR3 reads TGTGCCAGCAATCCAGACAGGGGCAATCAGCCCCAGCATTTT. It codes for CASNPDRGNQPQHF.

The rearrangement links TRBV11-1 to TRBJ2-1; 8 bases map to TRBD1. With 1 base clipped from V and 9 bases from J, the junction kept 8 bases outside the gene matches. The CDR3 spans 15 residues. The germline gives CDR1 SGHAT, CDR2 FQDESV (reference sequence). CDR3 in amino acids: CASSLDPSGGVEQFF. The CDR3 region has the DNA TGTGCCAGCAGCTTAGACCCCTCAGGGGGCGTTGAGCAGTTCTTC.